A selection of T cell receptor beta chains follows, all from one sample in a study of blood T cell repertoires in COVID-19. Generated by immunoSEQ multiplex PCR, the TCRdb table keeps only in-frame clones and is missing some. Seen here are around 120,000 clones, 90% observed once, and the top ten hold under 2%. Sequencing was done on a sample of peripheral blood. These receptors all come from a human donor with active COVID-19. The donor label of this sample is uncertain. Each CDR3 is given with its conserved first and last residue. D genes are given only for firm matches. Clone size appears in some rows only: once, few, many, or a class for an expanded clone.

D gene: TRBD1
V gene: TRBV7-7
J gene: TRBJ2-5
clone size: .
CDR3 protein: CASSSTGGSGTQYF
CDR3 DNA: TGTGCTAGCAGCTCAACAGGGGGGTCAGGGACCCAGTACTTC

D gene: .
V gene: TRBV28
J gene: TRBJ2-5
clone size: once
CDR3 protein: CASSSRPGETQYF
CDR3 DNA: TGTGCCAGCAGTTCAAGACCGGGAGAGACCCAGTACTTC

D gene: TRBD1
V gene: TRBV24-1
J gene: TRBJ1-2
clone size: .
CDR3 protein: CATRGQGDYGYTF
CDR3 DNA: TGTGCCACCAGGGGACAGGGTGACTATGGCTACACCTTC

D gene: .
V gene: TRBV27
J gene: TRBJ2-4
clone size: .
CDR3 protein: CASRPFGGSKNIQYF
CDR3 DNA: TGTGCCAGCAGACCGTTTGGGGGCAGCAAAAACATTCAGTACTTC

D gene: .
V gene: TRBV4-3
J gene: TRBJ2-3
clone size: .
CDR3 protein: CASSQTGTGHSTDTQYF
CDR3 DNA: TGCGCCAGCAGCCAAACAGGGACGGGCCACAGCACAGATACGCAGTATTTT

D gene: .
V gene: TRBV5-1
J gene: TRBJ1-2
clone size: .
CDR3 protein: CASSTDREYGYTF
CDR3 DNA: TGCGCCAGCAGCACGGACAGAGAATATGGCTACACCTTC

D gene: TRBD1
V gene: TRBV11-2
J gene: TRBJ1-1
clone size: .
CDR3 protein: CASSLWDRDQNTEAFF
CDR3 DNA: TGTGCCAGCAGCTTGTGGGACAGGGACCAGAACACTGAAGCTTTCTTT

D gene: TRBD2
V gene: TRBV7-8
J gene: TRBJ2-7
clone size: .
CDR3 protein: CASSSELSGATQIYEQYF
CDR3 DNA: TGTGCCAGCAGCTCGGAGCTTAGCGGGGCTACCCAGATATACGAGCAGTACTTC

D gene: .
V gene: TRBV11-2
J gene: TRBJ1-2
clone size: .
CDR3 protein: CASSREGPPWGYTF
CDR3 DNA: TGTGCCAGCAGCCGGGAGGGGCCCCCTTGGGGCTACACCTTC

D gene: TRBD2
V gene: TRBV7-8
J gene: TRBJ2-1
clone size: .
CDR3 protein: CATEERGVPSYNEQFF
CDR3 DNA: TGTGCCACCGAGGAGCGGGGGGTCCCCTCCTACAATGAGCAGTTCTTC

D gene: .
V gene: TRBV4-2
J gene: TRBJ1-3
clone size: .
CDR3 protein: CASSQVGQGSGNTIYF
CDR3 DNA: TGTGCCAGCAGCCAAGTGGGGCAGGGCTCTGGAAACACCATATATTTT

D gene: TRBD2
V gene: TRBV10-3
J gene: TRBJ2-3
clone size: .
CDR3 protein: CAISERGGQSDTQYF
CDR3 DNA: TGTGCCATCAGTGAGCGGGGGGGCCAGTCAGATACGCAGTATTTT

D gene: .
V gene: TRBV5-6
J gene: TRBJ1-1
clone size: .
CDR3 protein: CASSFFLDGRYTEAFF
CDR3 DNA: TGTGCCAGCAGCTTTTTCCTCGACGGGAGGTATACTGAAGCTTTCTTT

D gene: .
V gene: TRBV12-3/TRBV12-4
J gene: TRBJ2-3
clone size: once
CDR3 protein: CASSTSTDTQYF
CDR3 DNA: TGTGCCAGCAGTACTAGCACAGATACGCAGTATTTT

D gene: .
V gene: TRBV6-2/TRBV6-3
J gene: TRBJ1-2
clone size: .
CDR3 protein: CASSWSGGRGDGYTF
CDR3 DNA: TGTGCCAGCAGCTGGAGTGGTGGCAGGGGAGATGGCTACACCTTC

D gene: .
V gene: TRBV11-2
J gene: TRBJ2-5
clone size: .
CDR3 protein: CASSLVSRGETQYF
CDR3 DNA: TGTGCCAGCAGCTTAGTCTCCCGGGGGGAGACCCAGTACTTC

D gene: TRBD2
V gene: TRBV18
J gene: TRBJ2-7
clone size: .
CDR3 protein: CASSPVRVAGSSYEQYF
CDR3 DNA: TGTGCCAGCTCACCTGTGAGGGTAGCGGGATCCTCCTACGAGCAGTACTTC

D gene: TRBD1
V gene: TRBV27
J gene: TRBJ1-6
clone size: once
CDR3 protein: CASSFRLRDRGRREGSPLHF
CDR3 DNA: TGTGCCAGCAGTTTCCGCCTCCGGGACAGGGGGCGCCGGGAGGGTTCACCCCTCCACTTT

D gene: TRBD1
V gene: TRBV2
J gene: TRBJ1-4
clone size: once
CDR3 protein: CASNNGQAQPNEKLFF
CDR3 DNA: TGTGCCAGCAACAACGGACAGGCACAACCTAATGAAAAACTGTTTTTT

D gene: .
V gene: TRBV4-1
J gene: TRBJ1-1
clone size: .
CDR3 protein: CASSQSLTHTEAFF
CDR3 DNA: TGCGCCAGCAGCCAATCTTTAACACACACTGAAGCTTTCTTT

D gene: .
V gene: TRBV6-1
J gene: TRBJ2-5
clone size: .
CDR3 protein: CASSEMTTYQETQYF
CDR3 DNA: TGTGCCAGCAGTGAGATGACAACTTACCAAGAGACCCAGTACTTC

D gene: .
V gene: TRBV6-5
J gene: TRBJ1-2
clone size: .
CDR3 protein: CASSYSGRGYGYTF
CDR3 DNA: TGTGCCAGCAGTTACTCAGGGAGGGGGTATGGCTACACCTTC

D gene: .
V gene: TRBV6-2/TRBV6-3
J gene: TRBJ1-1
clone size: .
CDR3 protein: CVSSYTVNTEAFF
CDR3 DNA: TGTGTCAGCAGTTACACAGTGAACACTGAAGCTTTCTTT

D gene: .
V gene: TRBV11-2
J gene: TRBJ2-3
clone size: few
CDR3 protein: CASSQSDSLDTQYF
CDR3 DNA: TGTGCCAGCAGTCAATCGGACAGTTTAGATACGCAGTATTTT

D gene: TRBD1
V gene: TRBV15
J gene: TRBJ1-5
clone size: .
CDR3 protein: CATSTRQGGSNQPQHF
CDR3 DNA: TGTGCCACCAGCACCAGACAGGGGGGTAGCAATCAGCCCCAGCATTTT

D gene: .
V gene: TRBV5-1
J gene: TRBJ2-2
clone size: .
CDR3 protein: CASSSMRGNTGELFF
CDR3 DNA: TGCGCCAGCTCAAGCATGCGAGGAAATACCGGGGAGCTGTTTTTT

D gene: .
V gene: TRBV6-2/TRBV6-3
J gene: TRBJ1-5
clone size: .
CDR3 protein: CASSSGVGNQPQHF
CDR3 DNA: TGTGCCAGCAGTTCAGGGGTCGGCAATCAGCCCCAGCATTTT

D gene: .
V gene: TRBV6-5
J gene: TRBJ1-1
clone size: .
CDR3 protein: CASRTGNTEAFF
CDR3 DNA: TGTGCCAGCAGGACAGGGAACACTGAAGCTTTCTTT

D gene: .
V gene: TRBV6-6
J gene: TRBJ1-1
clone size: once
CDR3 protein: CASSYPRGTEAFF
CDR3 DNA: TGTGCCAGCAGTTACCCCAGAGGTACTGAAGCTTTCTTT

D gene: TRBD2
V gene: TRBV20-1
J gene: TRBJ2-3
clone size: .
CDR3 protein: CSASKAGGLLGIDTQYF
CDR3 DNA: TGCAGTGCTAGTAAAGCGGGGGGCCTATTGGGGATAGATACGCAGTATTTT

D gene: .
V gene: TRBV3-1/TRBV3-2
J gene: TRBJ1-4
clone size: .
CDR3 protein: CAARASTNEKLFF
CDR3 DNA: TGTGCCGCGCGGGCGAGTACTAATGAAAAACTGTTTTTT

D gene: TRBD2
V gene: TRBV5-4
J gene: TRBJ2-3
clone size: .
CDR3 protein: CASSWMTSGGPDTQYF
CDR3 DNA: TGTGCCAGCAGCTGGATGACTAGCGGGGGGCCAGATACGCAGTATTTT

D gene: .
V gene: TRBV23-1
J gene: TRBJ1-5
clone size: .
CDR3 protein: CASSQSRGDSNQPQHF
CDR3 DNA: TGCGCCAGCAGTCAATCGAGAGGAGACAGCAATCAGCCCCAGCATTTT

D gene: TRBD1
V gene: TRBV6-2/TRBV6-3
J gene: TRBJ2-7
clone size: .
CDR3 protein: CASSYSSGTGVSYEQYF
CDR3 DNA: TGTGCCAGCAGTTACTCGAGTGGGACAGGGGTCTCCTACGAGCAGTACTTC

D gene: TRBD2
V gene: TRBV2
J gene: TRBJ2-1
clone size: .
CDR3 protein: CASGVAGGPVNEQFF
CDR3 DNA: TGTGCCAGCGGGGTAGCGGGGGGGCCGGTCAATGAGCAGTTCTTC

D gene: TRBD1
V gene: TRBV5-6
J gene: TRBJ2-7
clone size: .
CDR3 protein: CASTHDRGYEQYF
CDR3 DNA: TGTGCCAGCACCCATGACAGGGGCTACGAGCAGTACTTC

D gene: TRBD2
V gene: TRBV4-3
J gene: TRBJ2-2
clone size: .
CDR3 protein: CASSQDSLAGYTGELFF
CDR3 DNA: TGCGCCAGCAGCCAAGATTCCCTAGCGGGGTACACCGGGGAGCTGTTTTTT

D gene: TRBD2
V gene: TRBV3-1/TRBV3-2
J gene: TRBJ2-3
clone size: .
CDR3 protein: CASSQDLIAGVSTDTQYF
CDR3 DNA: TGTGCCAGCAGCCAAGATCTGATAGCGGGGGTTAGCACAGATACGCAGTATTTT

D gene: .
V gene: TRBV19
J gene: TRBJ1-1
clone size: .
CDR3 protein: CALKQGNTEAFF
CDR3 DNA: TGTGCCCTTAAACAGGGGAACACTGAAGCTTTCTTT

D gene: TRBD1
V gene: TRBV5-1
J gene: TRBJ2-1
clone size: .
CDR3 protein: CASSREPGVWTGGGEQFF
CDR3 DNA: TGCGCCAGCAGCCGGGAACCTGGTGTCTGGACAGGGGGCGGTGAGCAGTTCTTC

D gene: TRBD1
V gene: TRBV28
J gene: TRBJ1-1
clone size: .
CDR3 protein: CASSLSYGTGRNTEAFF
CDR3 DNA: TGTGCCAGCAGTTTATCTTATGGGACAGGGAGGAACACTGAAGCTTTCTTT